The clone carrying this T cell receptor beta chain was recorded once. TCRbeta libraries were built with three rounds of nested PCR, modified from ARM-PCR. MiXCR, applied by TCRdb to the multiplex PCR reads, yields one record per CDR3 protein. The data contain roughly 220,000 distinct CDR3 sequences, 60% to 85% of them singletons. The data derive from a study of tumor and adjacent non-tumor tissue in lung cancer. Germline CDR1 and CDR2: DFQATT and SNEGSKA (reference sequence). This CDR3 spans 12 amino acids. RNA was extracted from bulk tissue without any cell sorting. The clonotype originates from a man in his fifties or sixties with non-small cell lung cancer. Sequencing was performed on lung tumor tissue. The chain recombines TRBV20-1 with TRBJ2-4; TRBD2 matches at 7 bases. CDR3 nucleotide sequence: TGCAGAGGTGGGGACTACACTGACATTCAGTACTTC. Protein sequence: CRGGDYTDIQYF.